The 22 T cell receptor beta chains below come from one sample, sequenced in a study of blood T cells in healthy people across ages. The use of a sample-barcoded 5' primer and a J-beta primer mix characterized a second PCR of 7 to 11 cycles. TCRdb reprocessed the 5' RACE reads via MiXCR and lists one record per CDR3 protein. The table shows approximately 1,100,000 distinct CDR3 sequences, with 35% to 50% occurring only once. The sample taken for sequencing was blood. These receptors all come from a woman aged 55-75 years in good health.

The chain carries TRBV6-5 and TRBJ2-5; maybe TRBD1 (5 bases). The assigned J gene may be wrong: the sequence end matches TRBJ2-7 better. Germline V gene data show CDR1 as MNHEY and CDR2 as SVGAGI. The CDR3 has 18 amino acids. The CDR3 DNA follows: TGTGCCAGCAGTTCTTACGGAAAGGGGCAGGGTCGCCGGCACGAGCAGTACTTC. Translation: CASSSYGKGQGRRHEQYF.

This clonotype has ten or more counts. The rearrangement joins TRBV4-1 to TRBJ2-1; 9 nucleotides match TRBD2. This CDR3 region has 15 residues. Germline V gene sequence: CDR1 MGHRA, CDR2 YSYEKL. J gave up 7 bases and V 6 bases, and 10 bases lay outside the gene matches. CDR3 amino acids: CASSTVAGGVNEQFF. The CDR3 DNA reads TGCGCCAGCAGTACCGTCGCGGGAGGGGTGAATGAGCAGTTCTTC.

The J gene is TRBJ2-1, the V gene TRBV6-2 or TRBV6-3; 9 nucleotides line up with TRBD2. This CDR3 is 16 amino acids long. Germline V gene sequence: CDR1 MNHEY, CDR2 SVGEGT. The V and J ends lost 2 bases and 3 bases, in that order; junction bases with no gene match: 5. The CDR3 sequence is CASSYDLSGSYNEQFF. The CDR3 DNA is TGTGCCAGCAGTTACGACCTTAGCGGGAGCTACAATGAGCAGTTCTTC.

The chain couples TRBV29-1 to TRBJ2-7; a possible D gene is TRBD1 (6 bases). CDR3 length: 15 residues. V lost 3 bases and J 4 bases, leaving 19 bases between the germline ends. Germline loops: CDR1 SQVTM, CDR2 ANQGSEA. CDR3 loop: CSVDRGHRRVYEQYF. The CDR3 DNA reads as TGCAGCGTTGACCGGGGACACCGGCGGGTGTACGAGCAGTACTTC.

This clonotype has more than one count but fewer than ten. V is TRBV3-1 and J is TRBJ2-5, with 11 bases fitting TRBD2. Germline trimming cut 4 bases from V and 1 base from J; bases unmatched to any gene: 5. Germline CDR1 is LGHDT and CDR2 is YNNKEL (reference sequence). The CDR3 is 16 amino acids. CDR3 sequence reads: CASSPTGLAAQETQYF. The CDR3 DNA follows: TGTGCCAGCAGCCCCACGGGACTAGCGGCCCAAGAGACCCAGTACTTC.

The chain links TRBV6-5 to TRBJ2-1; D is possibly TRBD2 (5 bases). The germline V gene has CDR1 MNHEY and CDR2 SVGAGI. The CDR3 is 16 amino acids. V lost 10 bases and J 2 bases, leaving 21 bases between the germline ends. CDR3 sequence (DNA): TGTGCCAACCCGATCCCCCGGGGATCGACCTACAATGAGCAGTTCTTC. This gives the protein CANPIPRGSTYNEQFF.

This clonotype was observed a handful of times. The chain links TRBV7-9 to TRBJ2-1; D is perhaps TRBD1 (6 bases). Germline assignment: CDR1 SEHNR and CDR2 FQNEAQ (reference sequence). Trimming shortened V by 6 bases and J by 8 bases, and 17 bases separated the two germline ends. There are 14 residues in the CDR3. CDR3 region: CASSSAYRVYEQFF. The CDR3 nucleotides read TGTGCCAGCAGTTCCGCGTACAGGGTCTATGAGCAGTTCTTC.

This clonotype was detected ten times or more. V is TRBV15 and J is TRBJ2-6; D call uncertain. Trimming left V 1 base short and J 0 bases short, with 7 bases between. CDR1 and CDR2 from the germline V gene are LNHNV and YYDKDF (reference sequence). There are 16 residues in the CDR3. Here the CDR3 DNA reads TGTGCCACCAGCAGAGGTACAGACTCTGGGGCCAACGTCCTGACTTTC. As protein: CATSRGTDSGANVLTF.

The CDR3 DNA reads as TGCGCCAGCAGCCCAGGGACTAGCAGACTGGGAGAGACCCAGTACTTC. Translation: CASSPGTSRLGETQYF. The V call is TRBV5-1, the J call TRBJ2-5; 9 nucleotides line up with TRBD2. Germline values: CDR1 SGHRS, CDR2 YFSETQ. CDR3 length: 16 amino acids. V trimming: 4 bases; J trimming: 4 bases; junction bases outside the gene matches: 11. The variable domain in full, completed from reference TRBV5-1 and TRBJ2-5, reads KAGVTQTPRYLIKTRGQQVTLSCSPISGHRSVSWYQQTPGQGLQFLFEYFSETQRNKGNFPGRFSGRQFSNSRSEMNVSTLELGDSALYLCASSPGTSRLGETQYFGPGTRLLVL.

V is TRBV6-6 and J is TRBJ1-5; 9 nucleotides agree with TRBD1. Trimming removed 0 bases from V and 6 bases from J; junction bases left unmatched: 3. The CDR3 sequence is 15 residues long. Germline values: CDR1 MNHNY, CDR2 SVGAGI (reference sequence). The CDR3 region has the DNA TGTGCCAGCAGTTACTCAGGGACAGGGAGTCAGCCCCAGCATTTT. Translation: CASSYSGTGSQPQHF.

This clonotype was counted only a few times. The rearrangement uses TRBV30 and TRBJ1-2; D gene uncertain. Trimming left V 1 base short and J 4 bases short, with 10 bases between. Germline V gives CDR1 GTSNPN, CDR2 SVGIG (reference sequence). This CDR3 has 13 residues. The CDR3 DNA reads TGTGCCTGGAGTGAGGCCGTATCCTATGGCTACACCTTC. Translated, it gives CAWSEAVSYGYTF.

The chain couples TRBV20-1 to TRBJ2-3; 10 nucleotides align to TRBD2. This CDR3 is built from 14 residues. Germline V lookup: CDR1 DFQATT, CDR2 SNEGSKA (reference sequence). The V and J ends lost 5 bases and 1 base, in that order; junction bases with no gene match: 3. Here the CDR3 reads CSAHLAGGTDTQYF. The CDR3 region has the DNA TGCAGTGCTCATCTAGCGGGAGGCACAGATACGCAGTATTTT.

This chain uses TRBV27 with TRBJ2-1; 10 bases are a match to TRBD2. The CDR3 has 16 amino acids. Germline CDR1 MNHEY, CDR2 SMNVEV (reference sequence). Trimming removed 0 bases from V and 5 bases from J; junction bases left unmatched: 4. The CDR3 bases are TGTGCCAGCAGTTTATCAAGCGGGAGGGTGGACAATGAGCAGTTCTTC. This sequence encodes CASSLSSGRVDNEQFF.

The chain employs TRBV28 and TRBJ2-5; 10 nucleotides match TRBD1. The DNA end lines up better with TRBJ2-7; the J call may be wrong. This CDR3 has 13 residues. Looked up from germline, CDR1 is MDHEN and CDR2 is SYDVKM. This chain's CDR3 is CASRGQGSGEQYF. As DNA, the CDR3 is TGTGCCAGCAGGGGACAGGGGAGTGGCGAGCAGTACTTC.

The chain employs TRBV7-8 and TRBJ1-2; TRBD1 agrees at 12 bases. Trimming at V came to 0 bases and at J to 5 bases, leaving 4 bases not matched to a gene. Germline-derived CDR1 and CDR2 are SGHVS and FQNEAQ. The CDR3 contains 16 residues. CDR3: CASSLAGTGGPYGYTF. As DNA, the CDR3 is TGTGCCAGCAGCTTAGCCGGGACAGGGGGCCCGTATGGCTACACCTTC. Based on the CDR3 plus reference TRBV7-8 and TRBJ1-2, the full variable domain is GAGVSQSPRYKVAKRGQDVALRCDPISGHVSLFWYQQALGQGPEFLTYFQNEAQLDKSGLPSDRFFAERPEGSVSTLKIQRTQQEDSAVYLCASSLAGTGGPYGYTFGSGTRLTVV.

The genes are TRBV6-6 and TRBJ2-3; tentative D call: TRBD1 (6 bases). The CDR3 runs 14 residues. From germline, CDR1 is MNHNY and CDR2 SVGAGI (reference sequence). V was clipped by 5 bases and J by 4 bases, with 13 bases between them. The CDR3 DNA follows: TGTGCCAGCAGTCAAGACAGGAACGCAGATACGCAGTATTTT. It yields the protein CASSQDRNADTQYF.

The chain uses TRBV4-1 and TRBJ1-1; 7 positions agree with TRBD1. V was clipped by 3 bases and J by 5 bases; unmatched bases: 3. The CDR3 has 13 residues. The germline gives CDR1 MGHRA, CDR2 YSYEKL. For the CDR3, the DNA is TGCGCCAGCAGCCAGAACAGGGGAACTGAAGCTTTCTTT. It yields the protein CASSQNRGTEAFF.

The J gene is TRBJ1-2, the V gene TRBV20-1, with D possibly TRBD1 on 6 matching bases. The germline gives CDR1 DFQATT, CDR2 SNEGSKA (reference sequence). The germline V and J ends were trimmed by 6 bases and 5 bases, with 16 bases remaining between them. The CDR3 covers 13 residues. CDR3 residues: CSAISVGQYGYTF. CDR3 coding DNA: TGCAGTGCAATCTCAGTAGGACAGTATGGCTACACCTTC.

A remark on this clonotype: Compared with germline, one end of the junction differs, possibly owing to a read error. This rearrangement joins TRBV5-1 to TRBJ2-5, with TRBD1 matching over 9 bases. Germline assignment: CDR1 SGHRS and CDR2 YFSETQ. The CDR3 is 12 residues long. The CDR3 sequence is CASSLDDRGEYF. CDR3 DNA: TGCGCCAGCAGTTTGGACGACAGGGGGGAGTACTTC. The full variable domain, with the rest looked up from reference TRBV5-1 and TRBJ2-5, is KAGVTQTPRYLIKTRGQQVTLSCSPISGHRSVSWYQQTPGQGLQFLFEYFSETQRNKGNFPGRFSGRQFSNSRSEMNVSTLELGDSALYLCASSLDDRGEYFGPGTRLLVL.

The sample holds a few counts of this clonotype. The chain recombines TRBV6-2 or TRBV6-3 with TRBJ1-5; tentative D call: TRBD1 (5 bases). The germline CDR1 and CDR2 sequences are MNHEY and SVGEGT. The CDR3 covers 17 residues. V lost 7 bases to trimming and J lost 0 bases, with 19 bases between them. This CDR3 is CASKTGLSTYSNQPQHF. Written as DNA, the CDR3 is TGTGCCAGCAAAACAGGACTATCGACGTATAGCAATCAGCCCCAGCATTTT.

The sample holds a few counts of this clonotype. This chain joins TRBV20-1 and TRBJ2-1, with D perhaps TRBD2 (6 bases). CDR3 length: 11 amino acids. The V end was cut by 5 bases, the J end by 7 bases, with 9 bases between. From germline, CDR1 is DFQATT and CDR2 SNEGSKA (reference sequence). CDR3 sequence reads: CSAVLANEQFF. The DNA for the CDR3 is TGCAGTGCTGTACTAGCTAATGAGCAGTTCTTC.

This chain joins TRBV27 and TRBJ2-5, with a possible D match to TRBD2 (7 bases). TRBJ2-7 explains the end of the DNA better; the J call may be wrong. This CDR3 spans 13 amino acids. Germline V gene sequence: CDR1 MNHEY, CDR2 SMNVEV (reference sequence). In DNA, the CDR3 is TGTGCCACCGGGGGGCATACTGGTGACGAGCAGTACTTC. It translates to CATGGHTGDEQYF.